This T cell receptor beta chain was sequenced in a study of CD8 T cells in ankylosing spondylitis. General observations from the study: Disease-associated clones were reportedly significantly overrepresented in matched ankylosing spondylitis synovial fluid. Within peripheral blood, clones linked to disease were CD8+ and relatively rare.

Trimming pared 7 bases from V and 2 bases from J, leaving 8 bases between. Germline V CDR1 and CDR2: SQVTM, ANQGSEA. The CDR3 length is 12 residues. Preparation of TCR beta libraries was done by quantitative 5'-RACE with molecular barcodes. One entry per CDR3 protein results from TCRdb running MiXCR on the 5' RACE reads. The sample shows 37,000 or so distinct CDR3 sequences, approximately 16% of them seen only once. As to this clonotype: As yet, its antigen is unknown.

This sequence was found in a male donor with ankylosing spondylitis or in good health (not recorded which). Sequencing was performed on blood. This chain uses TRBV29-1 with TRBJ2-2; D gene ambiguous. In DNA form, the CDR3 reads TGCAGCGGGACCGAAAACACCGGGGAGCTGTTTTTT. It translates to CSGTENTGELFF.